The 15 T cell receptor beta chains below all came from one sample that was sequenced in a study of cytomegalovirus exposure and HLA in healthy donors listed by TCRdb under 2017. The method behind the library was the immunoSEQ multiplex PCR assay. For the multiplex PCR, a mixture combining 60 forward primers for TCR Vbeta segments and 13 reverse primers for TCR Jbeta segments was used. Drawn from immuneACCESS, this table holds only the in-frame rearrangements with V and J called that TCRdb kept. Clones are partly lost; checked studies trace under half to an unresolved V gene and leave the rest unexplained. The sample table records 200,000 to 300,000 clones; 82% of these occur just once. 5% to 6% of the sample belongs to the ten largest clones. Sequences were obtained from PBMCs. These receptors came from a woman aged 40 to 50 in good health and CMV-seropositive.

V gene TRBV9 combines with J gene TRBJ1-2; 7 bases are a match to TRBD1. The CDR3 is 16 amino acids. Germline V gene lookup returns CDR1 SGDLS and CDR2 YYNGEE. V dropped 1 base and J dropped 0; count of bases not matched to a gene: 6. The CDR3 loop is CASSVNRQGSNYGYTF. The CDR3 DNA is TGTGCCAGCAGCGTAAACAGACAGGGATCTAACTATGGCTACACCTTC.

The gene calls are TRBV30 and TRBJ1-2; tentative D call: TRBD1 (5 bases). V was clipped by 5 bases and J by 4 bases, with 11 bases between them. CDR3 length equals 12 residues. The germline gives CDR1 GTSNPN, CDR2 SVGIG (reference sequence). In nucleotides, the CDR3 is TGTGCCTGGGGGGGGACGAGCTATGGCTACACCTTC. Encoded protein: CAWGGTSYGYTF. Full variable domain (missing parts from reference TRBV30 and TRBJ1-2): SQTIHQWPATLVQPVGSPLSLECTVEGTSNPNLYWYRQAAGRGLQLLFYSVGIGQISSEVPQNLSASRPQDRQFILSSKKLLLSDSGFYLCAWGGTSYGYTFGSGTRLTVV.

The chain recombines TRBV29-1 with TRBJ1-1; 11 bases are shared with TRBD1. The trim removed 5 bases at V and 0 bases at J, leaving 11 bases unmatched. This CDR3 has 17 residues. In germline, CDR1 is SQVTM, CDR2 ANQGSEA. The CDR3 reads CSVLFPGQGAVNTEAFF. The CDR3, as DNA: TGCAGCGTTCTTTTCCCCGGACAGGGGGCCGTGAACACTGAAGCTTTCTTT.

The V and J genes are TRBV18 and TRBJ2-1, with 8 bases that match TRBD1. From germline, CDR1 is KGHSH and CDR2 LQKENI. The CDR3 is made up of 17 amino acids. V was clipped by 2 bases and J by 7 bases; unmatched bases: 13. The CDR3 region is CASSPGYRGAWNNEQFF. CDR3 nucleotides: TGTGCCAGCTCACCAGGCTACAGGGGGGCTTGGAATAATGAGCAGTTCTTC.

In its sample, this clone was seen once. The chain uses TRBV6-5 and TRBJ2-2; D might be TRBD2 (6 bases). V lost 2 bases, J lost 7 bases, and 8 bases lay in between. Per germline, CDR1 MNHEY and CDR2 SVGAGI. This CDR3 spans 13 amino acids. CDR3 bases: TGTGCCAGCAGTTACGGGGGGAGCGGGGAGCTGTTTTTT. This codes for CASSYGGSGELFF.

V and J are TRBV10-2 and TRBJ2-1, with 7 bases aligning to TRBD2. Per the germline V gene, CDR1 is WSHSY and CDR2 is SAAADI. The CDR3 consists of 14 residues. V gave up 3 bases and J gave up 8 bases; unmatched junction bases: 7. The CDR3 DNA follows: TGCGCCAGCAGTGACGGGGAGGGCGGTTATGAGCAGTTCTTC. Its translation: CASSDGEGGYEQFF.

CDR3 region: CASSQDGVRTSGRRVDTQYF. The CDR3 DNA follows: TGTGCCAGCAGCCAAGATGGAGTGAGGACTAGCGGGAGAAGGGTAGATACGCAGTATTTT. The genes are TRBV4-2 and TRBJ2-3, with TRBD2 identical over 13 bases. The CDR3 has 20 residues. With 0 bases clipped from V and 5 bases from J, the junction kept 14 bases outside the gene matches. The V gene's germline CDR1 is LGHNA and CDR2 YNFKEQ.

V and J are TRBV5-1 and TRBJ1-2; the match to TRBD1 covers 8 bases. The V gene end was trimmed by 4 bases and the J gene end by 8 bases; junction bases not matched to a gene: 10. The CDR3 has 14 residues. In germline, CDR1 is SGHRS, CDR2 YFSETQ. The CDR3 protein is CASSPTTGTGGYTF. CDR3 nucleotides: TGCGCCAGCAGCCCGACAACCGGGACAGGAGGCTACACCTTC.

The chain joins TRBV6-5 to TRBJ2-7; TRBD1 might be the D (6 bases). The CDR3 consists of 11 residues. Trimming stripped 6 bases from V and 5 bases from J, with 8 bases between. Germline V gives CDR1 MNHEY, CDR2 SVGAGI. The CDR3 DNA reads TGTGCCAGCAGGACAGGTGACGAGCAGTACTTC. Protein sequence: CASRTGDEQYF.

In its sample, this clone ranks as medium-sized. The rearrangement links TRBV7-9 to TRBJ2-7; 11 nucleotides line up with TRBD1. The germline CDR1 and CDR2 sequences are SEHNR and FQNEAQ (reference sequence). The ends lost 2 bases at V and 5 bases at J; junction bases unmatched: 11. There are 17 residues in the CDR3. The CDR3 here is CASSLLGEDRGPHEQYF. CDR3 nucleotides: TGTGCCAGCAGCTTATTAGGGGAGGACAGGGGGCCCCACGAGCAGTACTTC.

The chain employs TRBV13 and TRBJ2-3, with 9 positions matching TRBD1. V dropped 4 bases and J dropped 2; count of bases not matched to a gene: 7. Germline assignment: CDR1 PRHDT and CDR2 FYEKMQ (reference sequence). The CDR3 sequence is 16 residues long. The CDR3 DNA follows: TGTGCCAGCAGCTCCAGACAGGGGGAATACACAGATACGCAGTATTTT. The encoded protein is CASSSRQGEYTDTQYF. Together with reference TRBV13 and TRBJ2-3, the CDR3 gives the full variable domain: AAGVIQSPRHLIKEKRETATLKCYPIPRHDTVYWYQQGPGQDPQFLISFYEKMQSDKGSIPDRFSAQQFSDYHSELNMSSLELGDSALYFCASSSRQGEYTDTQYFGPGTRLTVL.

This clone came up once. This sequence joins TRBV6-4 and TRBJ1-4; TRBD1 agrees at 8 bases. CDR1 and CDR2 from the germline V gene are MRHNA and SNTAGT. CDR3 size: 14 residues. The V and J ends lost 6 bases and 6 bases, in that order; junction bases with no gene match: 6. The CDR3 coding sequence is TGTGCCAGCAGAACAGGGGGGAAATATGAAAAACTGTTTTTT. Encoded protein: CASRTGGKYEKLFF.

The chain couples TRBV2 to TRBJ1-3; D might be TRBD1 (6 bases). Germline lookup yields CDR1 SNHLY and CDR2 FYNNEI. V lost 3 bases and J lost 1, with 7 bases in between. The CDR3 is 14 amino acids. This chain's CDR3 is CASSERGSGNTIYF. The CDR3 nucleotides read TGTGCCAGCAGTGAGAGGGGGTCTGGAAACACCATATATTTT. Complete variable domain (other parts from reference TRBV2 and TRBJ1-3): EPEVTQTPSHQVTQMGQEVILRCVPISNHLYFYWYRQILGQKVEFLVSFYNNEISEKSEIFDDQFSVERPDGSNFTLKIRSTKLEDSAMYFCASSERGSGNTIYFGEGSWLTVV.

In regard to this clone: At one of its ends the junction is not consistent with the germline gene, which may arise from a read error. The rearrangement joins TRBV15 to TRBJ2-7; TRBD2 aligns across 7 bases. Germline lookup yields CDR1 LNHNV and CDR2 YYDKDF (reference sequence). The CDR3 spans 14 residues. For the CDR3, the DNA is TGTGCCACCCGCAGTGGACTAGGATCCTACGAGCAGTACTTC. It is translated as CATRSGLGSYEQYF.

The CDR3 nucleotides are TGTGCCAGTAGCCGGGACAGGGAATACGAGCAGTACTTC. Protein: CASSRDREYEQYF. J is TRBJ2-7 and V is TRBV19, with 9 bases that match TRBD1. Germline V gives CDR1 LNHDA, CDR2 SQIVND (reference sequence). There are 13 residues in the CDR3. The ends lost 6 bases at V and 4 bases at J; junction bases unmatched: 4. The entire variable domain, with the rest obtained from reference TRBV19 and TRBJ2-7, is as follows: DGGITQSPKYLFRKEGQNVTLSCEQNLNHDAMYWYRQDPGQGLRLIYYSQIVNDFQKGDIAEGYSVSREKKESFPLTVTSAQKNPTAFYLCASSRDREYEQYFGPGTRLTVT.